The 11 T cell receptor beta chains presented below share a single source sample, sequenced in a study of T-cell reconstitution after alpha-beta-depleted transplantation in children. The library targeted TCRbeta and was prepared with unique molecular identifiers. TCRdb analysed the PCR reads with MiXCR anew, one entry per CDR3 protein. This table holds about a million distinct CDR3 sequences, around 30% found once. This specimen was PBMCs, mostly from graft donor cells, taken 360 days after TCRalphabeta/CD19-depleted stem cell transplant. The receptor set was obtained from a boy in the first two years of life who had a stem cell transplant for SCID, so the T cells may come from the graft donor.

The chain recombines TRBV11-1 with TRBJ2-6, with D possibly TRBD1 on 5 matching bases. Germline CDR1 is SGHAT and CDR2 is FQDESV (reference sequence). Deletions cut 6 bases from V and 4 bases from J, with 22 bases between. The CDR3 extends over 18 amino acids. The CDR3 reads CASRTQGPLLRGANVLTF. In nucleotides, the CDR3 is TGTGCCAGCAGAACCCAGGGCCCCCTCCTTCGGGGGGCCAACGTCCTGACTTTC.

The sample holds a few counts of this clonotype. V is TRBV4-1 and J is TRBJ1-4; possibly TRBD1 for D (6 bases). Germline V lookup: CDR1 MGHRA, CDR2 YSYEKL. V lost 4 bases and J 0 bases, leaving 12 bases between the germline ends. The CDR3 spans 16 residues. In nucleotides, the CDR3 is TGCGCCAGCAGCCCGGGGGGCCTTGCAACTAATGAAAAACTGTTTTTT. Amino acids: CASSPGGLATNEKLFF.

This clonotype was picked up a small number of times. This chain joins TRBV5-1 and TRBJ2-7; 10 bases fit TRBD1. Germline V lookup: CDR1 SGHRS, CDR2 YFSETQ. The CDR3 spans 16 residues. Unmatched junction bases numbered 6, after V lost 1 base and J lost 2 bases. CDR3 loop: CASSLSGTGVTYEQYF. CDR3 bases: TGCGCCAGCAGCTTGAGTGGGACAGGGGTCACCTACGAGCAGTACTTC.

This clonotype was seen once. The chain employs TRBV7-8 and TRBJ1-4; D remains unclear. Germline assignment: CDR1 SGHVS and CDR2 FQNEAQ. V gave up 1 base and J gave up 3 bases, with 21 bases separating them. CDR3 length: 19 residues. The DNA for the CDR3 is TGTGCCAGCAGCTTAGGCGCGGGTCCCCTACGGGGTTCTAATGAAAAACTGTTTTTT. This encodes CASSLGAGPLRGSNEKLFF.

This clonotype was counted only a few times. V usage is TRBV5-1 and J usage is TRBJ2-1, with 7 bases matching TRBD1. Germline CDR1 is SGHRS and CDR2 is YFSETQ. CDR3 length: 15 amino acids. The J segment lost 8 bases and the V segment lost 3 bases, leaving 11 bases of the junction unmatched. The CDR3 nucleotides read TGCGCCAGCAGCTGGGGATCGACAGGGATGGATGAGCAGTTCTTC. Protein: CASSWGSTGMDEQFF.

Notes on this clonotype: Mismatch with germline at one junction end may stem from a read error. The chain joins TRBV12-3 or TRBV12-4 to TRBJ1-1; D gene uncertain. CDR3 size: 13 residues. The CDR3 loop reads CASSIARDTEAFF. The CDR3 bases are TGTGCCAGCAGTATAGCCCGGGACACTGAAGCTTTCTTT.

The rearrangement uses TRBV12-3 or TRBV12-4 and TRBJ2-1; D is uncertain. Trimming stripped 6 bases from V and 10 bases from J, with 13 bases between. This CDR3 is built from 12 residues. DNA for the CDR3: TGTGCCAGCAGCTCAAGAGGTCGCGAGCAGTTCTTC. Amino acid sequence: CASSSRGREQFF.

The chain couples TRBV11-2 to TRBJ2-3; TRBD2 agrees at 12 bases. Looked up from germline, CDR1 is SGHAT and CDR2 is FQNNGV. Trimming at V came to 1 base and at J to 9 bases, leaving 11 bases not matched to a gene. The CDR3 has 17 residues. This CDR3 reads CASSLGWASGGEGTQYF. The CDR3 region has the DNA TGTGCCAGCAGCTTAGGATGGGCTAGCGGGGGGGAGGGGACGCAGTATTTT. Complete variable domain (other parts from reference TRBV11-2 and TRBJ2-3): EAGVAQSPRYKIIEKRQSVAFWCNPISGHATLYWYQQILGQGPKLLIQFQNNGVVDDSQLPKDRFSAERLKGVDSTLKIQPAKLEDSAVYLCASSLGWASGGEGTQYFGPGTRLTVL.

The rearrangement joins TRBV27 to TRBJ1-5; D gene ambiguous. Germline V CDR1 and CDR2: MNHEY, SMNVEV (reference sequence). The length of the CDR3 is 16 residues. Trimming shortened V by 5 bases and J by 0 bases, and 14 bases separated the two germline ends. CDR3 sequence reads: CASSPARLYSNQPQHF. CDR3 DNA: TGTGCCAGCAGTCCCGCCCGCCTTTATAGCAATCAGCCCCAGCATTTT.

This sequence joins TRBV6-8 and TRBJ2-3; D remains ambiguous. The CDR3 length is 12 residues. V lost 7 bases and J 1 base, leaving 6 bases between the germline ends. Germline V gives CDR1 MNHGY, CDR2 SAAAGT. CDR3 residues: CASTPCTDTQYF. In DNA form, the CDR3 reads TGTGCCAGCACCCCATGCACAGATACGCAGTATTTT.

J is TRBJ1-1 and V is TRBV18; D is uncertain. This CDR3 spans 13 amino acids. V was shortened by 4 bases and J by 2 bases, with 8 bases between the two germline ends. In germline, CDR1 is KGHSH, CDR2 LQKENI. The DNA of the CDR3 is TGTGCCAGCTCACACCAGGAAAACACTGAAGCTTTCTTT. This translates into CASSHQENTEAFF.